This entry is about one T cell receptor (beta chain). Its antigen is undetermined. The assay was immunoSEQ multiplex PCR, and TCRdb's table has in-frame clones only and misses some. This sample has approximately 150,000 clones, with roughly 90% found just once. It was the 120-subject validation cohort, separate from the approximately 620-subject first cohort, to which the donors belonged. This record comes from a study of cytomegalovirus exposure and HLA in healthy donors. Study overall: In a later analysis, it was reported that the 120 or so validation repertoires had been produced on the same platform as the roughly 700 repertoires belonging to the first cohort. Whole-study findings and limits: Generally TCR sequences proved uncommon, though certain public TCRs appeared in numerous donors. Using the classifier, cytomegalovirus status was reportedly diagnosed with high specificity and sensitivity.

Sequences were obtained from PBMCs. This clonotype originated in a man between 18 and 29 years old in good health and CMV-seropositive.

CDR3 residues: CASSAHRESEKLFF. CDR3 in DNA: TGTGCCAGCAGCGCCCACCGGGAGAGTGAAAAACTGTTTTTT. The genes are TRBV9 and TRBJ1-4; D not certain. CDR3 length equals 14 residues. Germline V gives CDR1 SGDLS, CDR2 YYNGEE. V lost 3 bases and J lost 7, with 13 bases in between.